The 4 T cell receptor beta chains in this list originate from one sample, sequenced in a study of beta chain features in type 1 diabetes. Study-wide results and caveats: In all four CD4+ subsets, TCRB CDR3 length was significantly, moderately reduced in type 1 diabetes.

These receptors are not linked to any known antigen. Investigators reverse transcribed all isolated RNA, so they sequenced expressed TCRB transcripts. TCRdb's copy holds only in-frame clones and misses some; the assay was immunoSEQ multiplex PCR. Of some 240,000 clones listed, roughly 17% are singletons. Material: naive CD4+ T cells from blood. Source of these receptors: a young man with type 1 diabetes.

There are a few counts of this clone. The V gene is TRBV29-1, the J gene TRBJ1-5; D ambiguous. The CDR3 spans 13 residues. Deletions cut 4 bases from V and 3 bases from J, with 10 bases between. The germline V gene encodes CDR1 SQVTM and CDR2 ANQGSEA. The CDR3 reads CSVVTAINQPQHF. CDR3 coding DNA: TGCAGCGTTGTGACGGCAATCAATCAGCCCCAGCATTTT. Full variable domain (rest looked up from reference TRBV29-1 and TRBJ1-5): SAVISQKPSRDICQRGTSLTIQCQVDSQVTMMFWYRQQPGQSLTLIATANQGSEATYESGFVIDKFPISRPNLTFSTLTVSNMSPEDSSIYLCSVVTAINQPQHFGDGTRLSIL.

V is TRBV7-2 and J is TRBJ1-4; 7 nucleotides match TRBD1. Germline V gene lookup returns CDR1 SGHTA and CDR2 FQGNSA. The V gene end was trimmed by 5 bases and the J gene end by 5 bases; junction bases not matched to a gene: 11. The CDR3 is 16 residues long. This CDR3 reads CASSPYVGTANEKLFF. The CDR3 bases are TGTGCCAGCAGCCCCTACGTCGGGACAGCGAATGAAAAACTGTTTTTT.

This chain uses TRBV25-1 with TRBJ2-5; a possible D gene is TRBD1 (6 bases). The CDR3 runs to 15 residues. Germline V gives CDR1 MGHDK, CDR2 SYGVNS. V dropped 6 bases and J dropped 4 bases, with 18 bases sitting between them. The CDR3 here is CASRSTTGRGETQYF. The CDR3 region has the DNA TGTGCCAGCAGATCTACAACAGGGCGCGGAGAGACCCAGTACTTC.

This clone was observed a handful of times. V is TRBV9 and J is TRBJ2-1; TRBD1 matches at 7 bases. This CDR3 comprises 12 residues. Unmatched junction bases numbered 2, after V lost 4 bases and J lost 7 bases. The V gene's germline CDR1 is SGDLS and CDR2 YYNGEE. As DNA, the CDR3 is TGTGCCAGCAGCCCGGACAGGAATGAGCAGTTCTTC. This codes for CASSPDRNEQFF.